The source of this T cell receptor (beta chain) is a study of T cells after yellow fever vaccination (dated by TCRdb to the late 2010s). For context, the study as a whole: The SMART-Seq v4 Ultra Low Input RNA kit was used to prepare libraries from fractions with low cell numbers. The cohort comprised two healthy male donors, one aged 18 to 30 and one aged 30 to 40 years. Blood was drawn at multiple timepoints before and after primary and secondary immunization, with bulk PBMC replicates and cell subsets isolated. To track T-cell clones before and after primary and booster YFV17D yellow fever vaccination, bulk TCR alpha and beta repertoires were sequenced longitudinally. General findings and caveats noted by the study authors: The study included only a couple of donors, which limits how far the findings can be generalized. Computational filtering was required because FACS-sorted repertoires could contain abundant contaminating clonotypes from the bulk population. The secondary T-cell response was weaker than the primary response but faster, peaking on day 5 instead of day 15. Most clones expanded after primary vaccination (approximately 96% of CD4 and 88% of CD8) were re-detected after the booster, suggesting that broad memory maintenance occurred. A small share of clonotypes was detected in both CD4 and CD8 compartments, with the overlap likely arising from convergent recombination.

Sequencing was performed on an Illumina NovaSeq 6000. TCR cDNA was synthesized by 5'RACE template switching, which introduced a universal primer site and unique molecular identifiers. Priming for cDNA synthesis came from both the TCR alpha and TCR beta constant segments. Libraries were amplified in two PCR steps, with sample barcodes and sequencing adapters added in the second step. Sequencing of libraries was performed on Illumina HiSeq 2500 (2x100 bp) or NovaSeq (2x150 bp). The source study handled its data this way. MIGEC was used to demultiplex reads and collapse the reads into UMI consensus sequences, and MiXCR was used for V(D)J alignment. Vaccine-responding clonotypes were defined with edgeR using replicate PBMC samples, requiring FDR below 0.01 and a log2 fold change above 5 up to day 15. Each bulk clonotype was labeled CD4 or CD8 based on which sequenced repertoire, CD4 or CD8, contained the clonotype at higher abundance. The public sequencing data were trimmed at Q25 with fastp and processed into clonotypes with MiXCR by TCRdb, which kept only in-frame beta chains. Rows are unified per CDR3 protein, each entry keeping the most common DNA and genes. The V and J calls follow TCRdb's processing rather than the paper's. The sample profile shows 100,000 to 150,000 distinct CDR3 sequences; roughly 15% of them were found once. In total, the top ten clones hold about 42% of the sample.

Interpreted using the paper, the treatment or condition label stands for: live attenuated yellow fever vaccine strain. A standard Ficoll-Paque protocol was used to isolate PBMCs from peripheral blood. CD4 and CD8 T-cell fractions were isolated with Dynabeads CD4 and CD8 positive selection kits. TriZol was used to extract RNA from bulk PBMCs, from CD4 and CD8 fractions, and from dextramer-positive and dextramer-negative fractions. A word on this clonotype: What this receptor recognizes is not known. Base qualities are not at hand, and no much larger clone is one base apart.

The receptor was derived from a man aged 18 to 29 who received the YFV17D yellow fever vaccine. The sequences come from CD8+ T cells sorted from PBMCs, collected 5 days after the yellow fever booster vaccination.

The CDR3 is CASSLSGTGELFF. The nucleotide sequence reads TGTGCCAGCAGCTTGAGTGGTACCGGGGAGCTGTTTTTT. The chain uses TRBV5-6 and TRBJ2-2, with the identity of the D gene unclear. V is clipped by 1 base and J by 5 bases, and the sequence between their germline boundaries is 6 bases long. CDR3 length: 13 amino acids, cysteine to phenylalanine. Here the CDR3 DNA is all that survives: 39 bases in frame from base 1. In the germline V gene, CDR1 corresponds to SGHDT and CDR2 to YYEEEE.